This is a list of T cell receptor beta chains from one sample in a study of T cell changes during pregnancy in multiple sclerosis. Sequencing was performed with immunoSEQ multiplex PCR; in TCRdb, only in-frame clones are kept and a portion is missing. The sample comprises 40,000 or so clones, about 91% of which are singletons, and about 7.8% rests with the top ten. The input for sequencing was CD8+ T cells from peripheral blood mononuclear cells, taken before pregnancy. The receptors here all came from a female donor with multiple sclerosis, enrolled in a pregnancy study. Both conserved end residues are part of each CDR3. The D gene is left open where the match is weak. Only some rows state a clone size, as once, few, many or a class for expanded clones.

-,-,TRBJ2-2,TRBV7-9,CASSLPGQGRGHGELFF,TGTGCCAGCAGCTTACCCGGCCAGGGCCGAGGCCACGGGGAGCTGTTTTTT
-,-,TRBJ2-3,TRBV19,CASIDSFSSTDTQYF,TGTGCCAGTATCGACAGCTTCTCTAGCACAGATACGCAGTATTTT
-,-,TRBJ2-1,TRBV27,CASSLTEAYNEQFF,TGTGCCAGCAGTTTGACAGAGGCCTACAATGAGCAGTTCTTC
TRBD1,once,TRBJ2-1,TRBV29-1,CSVDGTVSYNEQFF,TGCAGCGTTGATGGGACAGTCTCCTACAATGAGCAGTTCTTC
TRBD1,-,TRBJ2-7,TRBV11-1,CASSPGQVYEQYF,TGTGCCAGCAGCCCGGGACAGGTCTACGAGCAGTACTTC
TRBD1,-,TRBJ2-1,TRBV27,CASSSGTGFGQFF,TGTGCCAGCAGTTCAGGGACAGGGTTCGGGCAGTTCTTC
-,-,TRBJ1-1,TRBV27,CASSLRPAGNTEAFF,TGTGCCAGCAGTTTGAGGCCCGCGGGGAACACTGAAGCTTTCTTT
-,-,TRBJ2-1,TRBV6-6,CASRPPTGSLYNEQFF,TGTGCCAGCAGACCACCGACGGGAAGTCTCTACAATGAGCAGTTCTTC
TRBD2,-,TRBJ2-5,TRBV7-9,CASSSLLRGIIEETQYF,TGTGCCAGCAGCTCCCTTCTGCGGGGGATTATAGAAGAGACCCAGTACTTC
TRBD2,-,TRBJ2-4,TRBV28,CASSRTSIFPGVIQYF,TGTGCCAGCAGTCGGACTAGTATCTTCCCCGGAGTCATTCAGTACTTC
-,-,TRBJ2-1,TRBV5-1,CASSFQGIGYLNEQFF,TGCGCCAGCAGCTTCCAGGGGATTGGATATTTGAATGAGCAGTTCTTC
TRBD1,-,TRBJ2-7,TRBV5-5,CASSSDRAPPYEQYF,TGTGCCAGCAGCTCTGACAGGGCCCCTCCCTACGAGCAGTACTTC
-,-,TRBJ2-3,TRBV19,CASSIEVAGHTDTQYF,TGTGCCAGTAGTATAGAGGTGGCAGGGCACACAGATACGCAGTATTTT
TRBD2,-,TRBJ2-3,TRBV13,CASSLGGVSTDTQYF,TGTGCCAGCAGCTTGGGAGGGGTCAGCACAGATACGCAGTATTTT
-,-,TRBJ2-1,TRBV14,CASSPDFTPDNEQFF,TGTGCCAGCAGCCCCGACTTCACTCCTGACAATGAGCAGTTCTTC
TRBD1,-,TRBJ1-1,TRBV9,CASSAKQGSYTEAFF,TGTGCCAGCAGCGCCAAACAGGGGTCCTACACTGAAGCTTTCTTT
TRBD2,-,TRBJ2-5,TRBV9,CASSPGTSGSQETQYF,TGTGCCAGCAGCCCCGGGACTAGCGGGAGTCAGGAGACCCAGTACTTC
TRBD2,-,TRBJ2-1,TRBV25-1,CASSVASGNNEQFF,TGTGCCAGCAGTGTGGCTAGCGGAAACAATGAGCAGTTCTTC
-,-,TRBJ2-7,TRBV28,CASSTQRYEQYF,TGTGCCAGCAGTACTCAGAGGTACGAGCAGTACTTC
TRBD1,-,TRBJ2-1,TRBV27,CASRQGANNEQFF,TGTGCCAGCCGACAGGGGGCCAACAATGAGCAGTTCTTC
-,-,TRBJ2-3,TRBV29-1,CSVVGRGGDTQYF,TGCAGCGTTGTCGGCAGGGGCGGGGATACGCAGTATTTT
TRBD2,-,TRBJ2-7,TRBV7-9,CASSWTSGSHEQYF,TGTGCCAGCAGCTGGACTAGCGGGAGCCACGAGCAGTACTTC
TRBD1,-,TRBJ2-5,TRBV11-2,CASSLGTGGFQETQYF,TGTGCCAGCAGCCTGGGGACAGGGGGATTCCAAGAGACCCAGTACTTC
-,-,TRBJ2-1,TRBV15,CATRPGEKDNEQFF,TGTGCCACCAGGCCAGGGGAGAAGGACAATGAGCAGTTCTTC
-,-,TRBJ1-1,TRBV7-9,CASSDTYTEAFF,TGTGCCAGCAGCGACACCTACACTGAAGCTTTCTTT
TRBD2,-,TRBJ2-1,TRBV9,CASSVGSGIENQFF,TGTGCCAGCAGCGTAGGAAGCGGGATAGAGAATCAGTTCTTC
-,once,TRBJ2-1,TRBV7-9,CASSAGNNEQFF,TGTGCCAGCAGCGCCGGGAACAATGAGCAGTTCTTC
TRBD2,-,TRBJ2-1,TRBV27,CASRLAGVGPNEQFF,TGTGCCAGCAGGTTAGCGGGAGTAGGCCCCAATGAGCAGTTCTTC
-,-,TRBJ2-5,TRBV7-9,CASSLAAEPQYF,TGTGCCAGCAGCTTAGCTGCGGAGCCCCAGTACTTC
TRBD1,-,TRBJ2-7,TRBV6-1,CASSPTGAYEQYF,TGTGCCAGCAGTCCGACAGGGGCTTACGAGCAGTACTTC
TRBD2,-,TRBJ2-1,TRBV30,CAWSVDSGGYNEQFF,TGTGCCTGGAGTGTGGATAGCGGGGGGTACAATGAGCAGTTCTTC
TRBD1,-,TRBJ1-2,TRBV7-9,CASSFGLGQNYGYTF,TGTGCCAGCAGCTTTGGGCTGGGACAGAACTATGGCTACACCTTC
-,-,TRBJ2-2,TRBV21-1,CASSKVRKAGATRELFF,TGTGCCAGCAGCAAAGTACGTAAGGCAGGGGCAACTCGGGAGCTGTTTTTT
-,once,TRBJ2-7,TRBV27,CASSPSQGAEQYF,TGTGCCAGCAGTCCATCCCAGGGTGCCGAGCAGTACTTC
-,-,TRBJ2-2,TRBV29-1,CSVQGRELFF,TGCAGCGTTCAGGGTCGGGAGCTGTTTTTT
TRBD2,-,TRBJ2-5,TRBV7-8,CASSSPVAGETQYF,TGTGCCAGCAGCTCCCCGGTAGCGGGTGAGACCCAGTACTTC
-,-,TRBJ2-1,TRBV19,CASSIEGASYNEQFF,TGTGCCAGTAGTATAGAAGGGGCCTCCTACAATGAGCAGTTCTTC
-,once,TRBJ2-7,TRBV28,CATWGREPSYEQYF,TGTGCCACCTGGGGGCGGGAGCCGTCCTACGAGCAGTACTTC
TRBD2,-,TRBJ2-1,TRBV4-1,CASSQGLAGVSYNEQFF,TGCGCCAGCAGCCAAGGACTAGCGGGAGTTTCCTACAATGAGCAGTTCTTC
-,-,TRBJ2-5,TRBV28,CASSLRQETQYF,TGTGCCAGCAGTTTACGTCAAGAGACCCAGTACTTC
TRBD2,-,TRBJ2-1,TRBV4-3,CASSQGLALNEQFF,TGCGCCAGCAGCCAGGGACTAGCGCTAAATGAGCAGTTCTTC
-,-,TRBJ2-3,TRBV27,CASSPRQGGDTQYF,TGTGCCAGCAGTCCCCGACAGGGAGGCGATACGCAGTATTTT
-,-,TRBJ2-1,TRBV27,CASSPQLYNEQFF,TGTGCCAGCAGTCCTCAACTTTACAATGAGCAGTTCTTC
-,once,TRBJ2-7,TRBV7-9,CASSLYDEQYF,TGTGCCAGCAGCTTATATGACGAGCAGTACTTC
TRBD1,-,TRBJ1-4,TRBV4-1,CASSQEGQADEKLFF,TGCGCCAGCAGCCAAGAGGGACAGGCTGACGAAAAACTGTTTTTT
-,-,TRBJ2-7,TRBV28,CASSFRGVRSYEQYF,TGTGCCAGCAGTTTCAGGGGAGTACGCTCCTACGAGCAGTACTTC
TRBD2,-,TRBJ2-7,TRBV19,CASSKLAGTYEQYF,TGTGCCAGTAGTAAACTAGCGGGAACCTACGAGCAGTACTTC
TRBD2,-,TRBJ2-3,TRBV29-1,CSVRGLPGGDTQYF,TGCAGCGTCCGGGGACTACCTGGTGGGGATACGCAGTATTTT
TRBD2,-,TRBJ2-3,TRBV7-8,CASSSLGTTTDTQYF,TGTGCCAGCAGCTCACTAGGGACTACCACAGATACGCAGTATTTT
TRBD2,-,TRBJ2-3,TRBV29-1,CSVLGLAGEGTDTQYF,TGCAGCGTTCTGGGACTAGCGGGAGAGGGGACAGATACGCAGTATTTT
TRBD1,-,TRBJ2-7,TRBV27,CASGQGDEQYF,TGTGCCAGCGGTCAGGGGGACGAGCAGTACTTC
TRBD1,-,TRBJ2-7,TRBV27,CASQDRVGLYEQYF,TGTGCCAGCCAAGACAGGGTGGGTCTCTACGAGCAGTACTTC
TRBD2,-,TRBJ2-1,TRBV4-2,CASSQDPAGTYNEQFF,TGTGCCAGCAGCCAAGATCCAGCGGGGACCTACAATGAGCAGTTCTTC
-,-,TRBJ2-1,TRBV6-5,CASSRQLYNEQFF,TGTGCCAGCAGTCGACAGCTGTACAATGAGCAGTTCTTC
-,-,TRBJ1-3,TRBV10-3,CAGQGGVSGNTIYF,TGTGCCGGGCAGGGTGGTGTCTCTGGAAACACCATATATTTT
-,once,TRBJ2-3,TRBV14,CASSQDISPGDTQYF,TGTGCCAGCAGCCAAGATATTTCCCCCGGAGATACGCAGTATTTT